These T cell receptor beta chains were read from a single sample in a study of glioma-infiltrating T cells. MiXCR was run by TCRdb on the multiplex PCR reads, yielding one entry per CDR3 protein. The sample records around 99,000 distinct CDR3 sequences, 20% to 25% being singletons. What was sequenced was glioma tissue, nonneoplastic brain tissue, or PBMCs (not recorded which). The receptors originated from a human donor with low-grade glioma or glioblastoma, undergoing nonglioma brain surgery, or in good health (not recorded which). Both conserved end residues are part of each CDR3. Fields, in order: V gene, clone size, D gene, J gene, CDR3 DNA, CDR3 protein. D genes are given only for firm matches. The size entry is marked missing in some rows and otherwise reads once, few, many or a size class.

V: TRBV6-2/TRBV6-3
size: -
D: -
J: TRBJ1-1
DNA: TGTGCCAGCAGTTACCAGGGGACGATGAACACTGAAGCTTTCTTT
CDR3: CASSYQGTMNTEAFF

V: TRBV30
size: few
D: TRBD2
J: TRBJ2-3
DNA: TGTGCCTTGAGCGGGGCAGGTACAGATACGCAGTATTTT
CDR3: CALSGAGTDTQYF

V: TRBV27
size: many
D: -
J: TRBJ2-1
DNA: TGTGCCAGCAGTTTTCTCGGGACACCCTTAGGGAATGAGCAGTTCTTC
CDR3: CASSFLGTPLGNEQFF

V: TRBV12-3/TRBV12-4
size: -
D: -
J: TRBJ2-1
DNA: TGTGCCAGCACCCCCCCGGCGCGGGGATACAATGAGCAGTTCTTC
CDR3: CASTPPARGYNEQFF

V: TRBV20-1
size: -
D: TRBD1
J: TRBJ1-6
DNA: TGCAGTGCAACGGACAGGGGGTATAATTCAACCCTACACTTT
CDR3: CSATDRGYNSTLHF

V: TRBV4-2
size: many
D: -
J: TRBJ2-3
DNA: TGTGCCAGCAGCCAAGATCGTCGTTCAGATACGCAGTATTTT
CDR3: CASSQDRRSDTQYF

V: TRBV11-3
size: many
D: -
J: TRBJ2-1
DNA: TGTGCCAGCAGCTTAGGGGCCCATGAGCAGTTCTTC
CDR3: CASSLGAHEQFF

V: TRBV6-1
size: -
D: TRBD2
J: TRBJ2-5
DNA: TGTGCCATCAGTCGACTAGCGGGGGCAAAGACCCAGTACTTC
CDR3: CAISRLAGAKTQYF

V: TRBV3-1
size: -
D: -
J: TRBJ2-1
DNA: TGTGCCAGCAGCCCCTCTTGGGAAGGTGAGCAGTTCTTC
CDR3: CASSPSWEGEQFF

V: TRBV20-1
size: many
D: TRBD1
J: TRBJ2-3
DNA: TGCAGTGCCCCTACAGGGGGCGCATACACAGATACGCAGTATTTT
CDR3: CSAPTGGAYTDTQYF

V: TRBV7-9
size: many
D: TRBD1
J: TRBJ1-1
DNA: TGTGCCAGCAGCTTACGGGACAGAGAAGCTTTCTTT
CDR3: CASSLRDREAFF

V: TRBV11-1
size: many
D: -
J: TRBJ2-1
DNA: TGTGCCAGCAGTCTGAGGATCGGGACGAGCTCCTACAATGAGCAGTTCTTC
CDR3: CASSLRIGTSSYNEQFF

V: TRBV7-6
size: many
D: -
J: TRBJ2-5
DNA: TGTGCCAGCAGCTTACGGGTCCGCTCGCAAGAGACCCAGTACTTC
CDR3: CASSLRVRSQETQYF

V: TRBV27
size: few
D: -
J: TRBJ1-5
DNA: TGTGCCAGCAGTTTCTTGGGGGGGGGGCTGCGCAATCAGCCCCAGCATTTT
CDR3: CASSFLGGGLRNQPQHF

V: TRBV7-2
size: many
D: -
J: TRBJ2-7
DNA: TGTGCCAGCAGCTCTTGGACCCGGCAAGAGCAGTACTTC
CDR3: CASSSWTRQEQYF

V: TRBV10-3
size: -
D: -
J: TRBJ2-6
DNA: TGTGCCATCAGTTACGGCCGGCGTGGGGCCAACGTCCTGACTTTC
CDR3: CAISYGRRGANVLTF

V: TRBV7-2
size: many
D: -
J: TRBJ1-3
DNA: TGTGCCAGCAGCTCACAGGGTTCCTTCTCTGGAAACACCATATATTTT
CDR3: CASSSQGSFSGNTIYF

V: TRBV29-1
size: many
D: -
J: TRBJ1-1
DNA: TGCAGCGGCGGGGCTGGCACTGAAGCTTTCTTT
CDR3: CSGGAGTEAFF

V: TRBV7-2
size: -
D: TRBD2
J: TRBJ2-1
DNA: TGTGCGGGCAGCTTAGTCAGCGGGAGGGAGTACAATGAGCAGTTCTTC
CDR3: CAGSLVSGREYNEQFF

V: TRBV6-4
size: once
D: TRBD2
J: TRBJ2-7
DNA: TGTGCCAGCAGCCCGGGACTAGCGGGAGGTGGCGAGCAGCACTTC
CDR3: CASSPGLAGGGEQHF

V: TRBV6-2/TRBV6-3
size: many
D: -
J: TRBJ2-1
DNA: TGTGCCAGCAGTTACACCCAATCGGACCCAGGGTTCTTCAATGAGCAGTTCTTC
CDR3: CASSYTQSDPGFFNEQFF

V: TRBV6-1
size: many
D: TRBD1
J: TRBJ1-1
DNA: TGTAGGACAGGGGATGAAGTCACTGAAGCTTTCTTT
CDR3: CRTGDEVTEAFF

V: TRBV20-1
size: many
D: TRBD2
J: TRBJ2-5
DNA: TGCAGTGCTGAAAGTGGGACTAGCGGGACGGAGACCCAGTACTTC
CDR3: CSAESGTSGTETQYF

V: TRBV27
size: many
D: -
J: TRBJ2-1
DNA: TGTGCCAGCAGTTCCAGGGGTACGAACAATGAGCAGTTCTTC
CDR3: CASSSRGTNNEQFF

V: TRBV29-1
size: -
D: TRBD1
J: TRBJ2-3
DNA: TGCAGCGAACGACAGGGGCATCGCACAGATACGCAGTATTTT
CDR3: CSERQGHRTDTQYF

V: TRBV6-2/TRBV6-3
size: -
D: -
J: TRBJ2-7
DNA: TGTACCAGCCGGGGGAGGTCCTACGAGCAGTACTTC
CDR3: CTSRGRSYEQYF

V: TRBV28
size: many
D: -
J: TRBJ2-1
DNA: TGTGCCAGCAGTCGGGGGTGGTCCTACAATGAGCAGTTCTTC
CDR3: CASSRGWSYNEQFF

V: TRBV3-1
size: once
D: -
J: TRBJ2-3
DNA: TGTGCCAGCAGCCAAGATACGGTGGATACGCAGTATTTT
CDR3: CASSQDTVDTQYF

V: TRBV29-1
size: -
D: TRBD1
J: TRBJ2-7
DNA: TGCAGCGTTGGAGACAAGGACAGGCCTACCTACGAGCAGTACTTC
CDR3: CSVGDKDRPTYEQYF

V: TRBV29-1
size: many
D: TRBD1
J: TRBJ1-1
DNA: TGCAGCGTTGAAGGGGGTTTCGGACAGGGGGCGTTTGGAAACACTGAAGCTTTCTTT
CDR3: CSVEGGFGQGAFGNTEAFF

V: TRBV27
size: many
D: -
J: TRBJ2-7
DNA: TGTGCCAGCAGCCCGACACCGCTGTATTACGAGCAGTACTTC
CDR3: CASSPTPLYYEQYF

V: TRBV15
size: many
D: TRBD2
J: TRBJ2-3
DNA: TGTGCCACCAGCACCTATAGCGGGGGCACAGATACGCAGTATTTT
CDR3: CATSTYSGGTDTQYF

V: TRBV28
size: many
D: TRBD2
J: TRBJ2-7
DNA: TGTGCCAGCAGGACAGCGGGGACCTACGAGCAGTACTTC
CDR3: CASRTAGTYEQYF

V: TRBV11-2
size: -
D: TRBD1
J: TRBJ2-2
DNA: TGTGCCAGCAGCTTAGACATTGACAGGGCCAGCACCGGGGAGCTGTTTTTT
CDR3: CASSLDIDRASTGELFF

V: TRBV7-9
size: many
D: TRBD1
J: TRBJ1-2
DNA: TGTGCCAGCAGCCTGAACACCGGGACAGCCTATGGCTACACCTTC
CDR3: CASSLNTGTAYGYTF

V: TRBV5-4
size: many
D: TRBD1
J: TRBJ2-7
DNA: TGTGCCACTCAACCCGGGACAGGGGGCAATTACGAGCAGTACTTC
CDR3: CATQPGTGGNYEQYF

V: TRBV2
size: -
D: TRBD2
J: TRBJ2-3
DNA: TGTGCCAGCAGAGCGACTAGCGGGAGTGCGAATACGCAGTATTTT
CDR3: CASRATSGSANTQYF

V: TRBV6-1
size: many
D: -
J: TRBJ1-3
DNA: TGTGCCAGCAGTTTGGACACAACTGGAAACACCATATATTTT
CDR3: CASSLDTTGNTIYF

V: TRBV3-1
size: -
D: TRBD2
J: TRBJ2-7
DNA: TGTGCCAGCAGCCGGGACTTGAGCGGGAGGGCCGTTTCCTACGACCAGTACTTC
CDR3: CASSRDLSGRAVSYDQYF

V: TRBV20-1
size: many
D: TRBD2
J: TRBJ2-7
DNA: TGCAGTGCCGGGTTAGCGGGAGGGCACGAGCAGTACTTC
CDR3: CSAGLAGGHEQYF

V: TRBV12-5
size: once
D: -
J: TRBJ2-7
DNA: TGTGCTAGTGGTTTGGTCCCCGGGATTAGCTACGAGCAGTACTTC
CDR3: CASGLVPGISYEQYF

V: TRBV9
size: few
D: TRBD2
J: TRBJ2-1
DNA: TGTGCCAGCAGCCCCCGTCTAGCGGGAGGTTCCAATGAGCAGTTCTTC
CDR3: CASSPRLAGGSNEQFF

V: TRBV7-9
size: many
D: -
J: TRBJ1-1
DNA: TGTGCCAGCAGCTTAGAGGCCTTGAACACTGAAGCTTTCTTT
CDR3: CASSLEALNTEAFF

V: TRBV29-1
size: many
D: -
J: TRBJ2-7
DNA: TGCAGCGTTGAAGATCGGAGCGGGTCAGCCTACGAGCAGTACTTC
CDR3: CSVEDRSGSAYEQYF

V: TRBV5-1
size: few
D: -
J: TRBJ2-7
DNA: TGCGCCAGCAGCTTGGAGGCAGGATTATACTACGAGCAGTACTTC
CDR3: CASSLEAGLYYEQYF